This TCR beta chain was sequenced during a study of T cell repertoires in cytomegalovirus infection. Study summary: An indication of both CMV infection and matching HLA type came from public TCR beta signatures.

This clonotype showed up just a few times. The antigen remains unidentified. The CDR3 is 17 residues long. Germline loops: CDR1 MNHGY, CDR2 SAAAGT. Trimming cost V 6 bases and J 2 bases, with 23 bases left between them. The study, taken as a whole, reports: Within the response measured ex vivo, HLA-C-restricted CMV-specific TCR beta clonotypes were dominant. There were carriers of CMV plus the relevant HLA, and cumulative public TCR beta family frequency identified them.

TCRdb passed the reads through MiXCR, listing each CDR3 protein once. The sample has about 330,000 distinct CDR3 sequences; roughly 9.5% are singletons. This chain connects TRBV6-8 to TRBJ2-7; no definite D call. The sequenced material came from PBMCs. This TCR came from a human donor in good health (CMV status not recorded). Some clones in this sample may be carry-over from other donors' samples. The CDR3 here is CASSPSIGYRDAYEQYF. For the CDR3, the DNA is TGTGCCAGCAGCCCAAGCATCGGGTATAGGGATGCCTACGAGCAGTACTTC.